Following are 7 T cell receptor beta chains from one sample sequenced in a study of blood T cell repertoires in COVID-19. Sequenced by immunoSEQ multiplex PCR; TCRdb stores in-frame clones only, minus some. This sample has 200,000 to 250,000 clones; 70% to 85% occur once, and the top ten carry 14% to 15%. Sequenced input: PBMCs or T cells enriched from blood (not recorded which). These receptors originate from a man in his forties who had recovered from COVID-19.

V is TRBV7-9 and J is TRBJ2-5, with a possible D match to TRBD2 (5 bases). Germline CDR1 reads SEHNR; CDR2 reads FQNEAQ (reference sequence). Trimming shortened V by 4 bases and J by 5 bases, and 14 bases separated the two germline ends. The CDR3 covers 14 residues. The CDR3 spells CASSSLASSETQYF. The CDR3 region has the DNA TGTGCCAGCAGCTCCCTGGCTTCTAGCGAGACCCAGTACTTC.

The J gene is TRBJ2-5, the V gene TRBV5-1, with TRBD2 identical over 7 bases. The CDR3 consists of 15 residues. Germline assignment: CDR1 SGHRS and CDR2 YFSETQ. Losses at the gene ends were 3 bases for V and 5 bases for J; bases not matched to a gene: 10. Here the CDR3 reads CASSSALDGRETQYF. The CDR3, as DNA: TGCGCCAGCAGCTCAGCACTAGACGGGAGGGAGACCCAGTACTTC.

The chain combines TRBV11-2 with TRBJ2-5; 7 nucleotides agree with TRBD1. The CDR3 loop spans 14 amino acids. Germline V gene sequence: CDR1 SGHAT, CDR2 FQNNGV. The V and J ends lost 5 bases and 5 bases, in that order; junction bases with no gene match: 8. CDR3 region: CASSLTGAGETQYF. The CDR3 bases are TGTGCCAGCAGCCTAACAGGGGCTGGGGAGACCCAGTACTTC.

In the case of this clone: Other nucleotide sequences in the sample specify the same CDR3. This sequence joins TRBV25-1 and TRBJ1-6, with TRBD1 as a possible D gene (5 bases). The germline V and J ends were trimmed by 6 bases and 10 bases, with 13 bases remaining between them. Germline CDR1 MGHDK, CDR2 SYGVNS. The CDR3 runs to 13 residues. This CDR3 is CASRGQGGSPLHF. CDR3 bases: TGTGCCAGCAGAGGGCAGGGAGGCTCACCCCTCCACTTT.

Here the CDR3 DNA reads TGTGCCTGGAGCCGTCTTCTGACAGGGGACACTGAAGCTTTCTTT. Amino acid sequence: CAWSRLLTGDTEAFF. The rearrangement uses TRBV30 and TRBJ1-1, with 8 positions matching TRBD1. Unmatched junction bases numbered 9, after V lost 3 bases and J lost 3 bases. Germline V gene data show CDR1 as GTSNPN and CDR2 as SVGIG (reference sequence). The CDR3 sequence is 15 residues long.

The rearrangement links TRBV11-1 to TRBJ1-2, with D unresolved. V gave up 4 bases and J gave up 2 bases, with 17 bases separating them. CDR3 size: 16 residues. In germline, CDR1 is SGHAT, CDR2 FQDESV (reference sequence). CDR3 residues: CASSSPVSTANYGYTF. The CDR3 DNA reads as TGTGCCAGCAGCTCGCCTGTGTCAACCGCGAACTATGGCTACACCTTC.

The chain combines TRBV19 with TRBJ1-4; TRBD1 agrees at 10 bases. The CDR3 is 13 amino acids. V was pared by 8 bases and J by 4 bases, with 1 base of the junction left unmatched. CDR1 is LNHDA, CDR2 SQIVND, per germline (reference sequence). CDR3 sequence: CASRDRGNEKLFF. The DNA for the CDR3 is TGTGCCAGTCGGGACAGGGGTAATGAAAAACTGTTTTTT.